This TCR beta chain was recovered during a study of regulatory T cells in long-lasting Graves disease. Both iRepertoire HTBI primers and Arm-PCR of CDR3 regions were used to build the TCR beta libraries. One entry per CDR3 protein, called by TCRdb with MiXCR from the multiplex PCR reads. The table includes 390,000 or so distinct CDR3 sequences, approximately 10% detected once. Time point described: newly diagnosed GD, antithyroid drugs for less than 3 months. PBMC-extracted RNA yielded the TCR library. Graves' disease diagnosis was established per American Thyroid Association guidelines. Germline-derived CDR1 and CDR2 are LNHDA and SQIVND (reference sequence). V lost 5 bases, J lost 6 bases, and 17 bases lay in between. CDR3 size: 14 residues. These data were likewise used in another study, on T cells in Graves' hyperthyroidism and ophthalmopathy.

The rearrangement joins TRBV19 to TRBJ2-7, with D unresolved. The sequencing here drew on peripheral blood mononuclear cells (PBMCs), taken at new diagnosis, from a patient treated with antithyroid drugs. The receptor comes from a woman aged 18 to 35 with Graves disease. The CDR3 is CASSAGYTPSEQYF. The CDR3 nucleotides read TGTGCCAGTAGTGCCGGCTATACCCCATCCGAGCAGTACTTC.